This T cell receptor (beta chain) emerged from a study of Graves' ophthalmopathy and Graves' hyperthyroidism. V was trimmed by 1 base and J by 5 bases, leaving 12 bases between them. This CDR3 has 14 residues. Per germline, CDR1 LGHNA and CDR2 YNFKEQ. Regarding the study as a whole: Appearing in blood as well were most expanded thyroid clonotypes above 0.001 frequency. Discrimination between ophthalmopathy and stable hyperthyroidism by a 13-signature model showed roughly 88% sensitivity and roughly 80% specificity.

Ineligible for inclusion were patients with other autoimmune diseases, uncontrolled infections, pregnancy or lactation. Orbital computed tomography and thyroid ultrasound, along with TRAb, serum thyroxine and clinical symptoms, underpinned diagnosis. The study amplified TCR beta CDR3 regions using RNA transcripts. A first-round RT-PCR used HTBI primers, followed by a second-round multiplex PCR. TCRdb analysed the multiplex PCR reads with MiXCR anew, one entry per CDR3 protein. The table has 680,000 or so distinct CDR3 sequences, about a fifth seen once. This clonotype has only a few counts. Its specificity is unknown.

The sequenced sample was peripheral blood. The chain couples TRBV4-2 to TRBJ2-7, with unresolved D. This TCR derives from a woman aged 18-30 years with stable Graves' hyperthyroidism. Some clones in this sample may be carry-over from other donors' samples. The CDR3 DNA reads TGTGCCAGCAGCCAAGGCTCGTTGGGCGACGAGCAGTACTTC. This translates into CASSQGSLGDEQYF.